A single sample is the source of the 18 T cell receptor beta chains below, sequenced in a study of T-cell reconstitution after alpha-beta-depleted transplantation in children. Researchers prepared the TCRbeta library using unique molecular identifiers, the study reports. MiXCR, run by TCRdb on the PCR reads, gives a single entry per CDR3 protein. This table has some 70,000 distinct CDR3 sequences, 4.9% appearing once. The sequencing here drew on PBMCs, mostly from graft donor cells, taken 180 days after TCRalphabeta/CD19-depleted stem cell transplant. Receptors were obtained from a boy under two years old who had a stem cell transplant for acute myeloid leukemia, so the T cells may come from the graft donor.

In this sample, this clonotype turned up many times. The rearrangement links TRBV2 to TRBJ2-5, with D tentatively TRBD2 (6 bases). Trimming pared 3 bases from V and 1 base from J, leaving 15 bases between. The germline V gene has CDR1 SNHLY and CDR2 FYNNEI. This CDR3 has 16 amino acids. The CDR3 reads CASSDSMLASQETQYF. In DNA, the CDR3 is TGTGCCAGCAGTGACTCGATGCTAGCGTCCCAAGAGACCCAGTACTTC. Full variable domain (missing parts from reference TRBV2 and TRBJ2-5): EPEVTQTPSHQVTQMGQEVILRCVPISNHLYFYWYRQILGQKVEFLVSFYNNEISEKSEIFDDQFSVERPDGSNFTLKIRSTKLEDSAMYFCASSDSMLASQETQYFGPGTRLLVL.

This clonotype was observed many times. This chain connects TRBV4-3 to TRBJ1-6, with 8 bases identical to TRBD1. After removal of 2 bases from V and 10 bases from J, the junction contained 7 bases not matched to a gene. In germline, CDR1 is LGHNA, CDR2 YSLEER. CDR3 length: 15 amino acids. The CDR3 sequence: CASSQQDREDSPLHF. The CDR3 nucleotides are TGCGCCAGCAGCCAACAGGACAGGGAAGACTCACCCCTCCACTTT.

In its sample, this clonotype was seen many times. This chain joins TRBV10-3 and TRBJ1-2; a weak D match, TRBD1 (6 bases). The V end was cut by 3 bases, the J end by 0 bases, with 8 bases between. The CDR3 consists of 14 residues. CDR1 is ENHRY, CDR2 SYGVKD, per germline. The chain's CDR3 is CAISDRTANYGYTF. CDR3 nucleotides: TGTGCCATCAGTGACCGGACAGCTAACTATGGCTACACCTTC.

This clonotype was counted between two and nine times. This rearrangement joins TRBV2 to TRBJ2-3; a weak D match, TRBD2 (7 bases). V was pared by 3 bases and J by 2 bases, with 27 bases between. CDR1 is SNHLY and CDR2 is FYNNEI in the germline V gene. The CDR3 is 20 residues long. The CDR3 loop reads CASSDLGSDRGGGPTDTQYF. The CDR3 coding sequence is TGTGCCAGCAGTGACCTCGGGTCGGACAGAGGGGGAGGGCCCACAGATACGCAGTATTTT.

This clonotype showed up many times. The chain couples TRBV7-2 to TRBJ2-1, with 8 bases matching TRBD1. Germline V gives CDR1 SGHTA, CDR2 FQGNSA. This CDR3 region has 15 residues. V shed 5 bases and J 2 bases; nucleotides not matched to a gene: 5. CDR3 sequence (DNA): TGTGCCAGCAGCCTGGACAGGGTCCCCTACAATGAGCAGTTCTTC. Its protein product is CASSLDRVPYNEQFF.

The sample holds many counts of this clonotype. The genes are TRBV6-5 and TRBJ2-7; 8 positions match TRBD1. Germline V gene sequence: CDR1 MNHEY, CDR2 SVGAGI. Trimming cost V 2 bases and J 3 bases; bases outside gene matches: 9. The CDR3 runs 16 residues. The CDR3 loop reads CASSYTPGGPLYEQYF. CDR3 DNA sequence: TGTGCCAGCAGTTACACCCCAGGGGGCCCACTCTACGAGCAGTACTTC.

For this clonotype: This may be a read error, as it is one base from a much larger clone. The CDR3 protein is CACILTSGGATSYNEQFF. The CDR3, as DNA: TGTGCCTGCATCCTGACTAGCGGGGGGGCTACTTCCTACAATGAGCAGTTCTTC. The chain employs TRBV3-1 and TRBJ2-1, with TRBD2 matching 14 bases. V lost 11 bases and J lost 1; bases outside the gene matches: 13. Germline V gene data show CDR1 as LGHDT and CDR2 as YNNKEL (reference sequence). The CDR3 sequence is 18 residues long.

This clonotype was seen many times. V gene TRBV11-2 combines with J gene TRBJ2-5, with D unclear. The ends were cut back, 6 bases at V and 2 bases at J, with 1 base in the middle. The CDR3 contains 10 residues. The germline V gene has CDR1 SGHAT and CDR2 FQNNGV. CDR3 bases: TGTGCCAGCAGACAAGAGACCCAGTACTTC. It yields the protein CASRQETQYF.

Ten or more counts support this clonotype. The V and J genes are TRBV27 and TRBJ2-5; the D gene is possibly TRBD2 (5 bases). V shed 6 bases and J shed 7 bases, with 15 bases lying between them. Germline V CDR1 and CDR2: MNHEY, SMNVEV (reference sequence). This CDR3 is 13 amino acids long. CDR3 loop: CASSRGGLGTQYF. In nucleotides, the CDR3 is TGTGCCAGCAGCCGTGGCGGGCTAGGGACCCAGTACTTC.

This clonotype was counted many times. The V call is TRBV6-6, the J call TRBJ2-1; D is unresolved. Germline values: CDR1 MNHNY, CDR2 SVGAGI (reference sequence). This CDR3 is built from 12 residues. Deletions cut 2 bases from V and 7 bases from J, with 6 bases between. CDR3 residues: CASSYKPNEQFF. DNA for the CDR3: TGTGCCAGCAGTTACAAGCCAAATGAGCAGTTCTTC.

In its sample, this clonotype was seen many times. An end of the junction does not agree with germline; a read error may underlie this. The chain joins TRBV29-1 to TRBJ2-5; D gene unclear. The CDR3 has 13 residues. CDR1 SQVTM and CDR2 ANQGSEA come from the germline V gene. The CDR3 sequence is CSVEDALGETQYF. The CDR3 DNA reads TGCAGCGTCGAAGATGCGTTAGGCGAGACCCAGTACTTC.

The table lists this clonotype with many counts. V is TRBV5-1 and J is TRBJ2-5, with D maybe TRBD1 (6 bases). The CDR3 runs to 13 residues. Germline V lookup: CDR1 SGHRS, CDR2 YFSETQ. V lost 4 bases and J lost 2, with 9 bases in between. CDR3 sequence: CASSNGQQETQYF. CDR3 nucleotides: TGCGCCAGCAGCAACGGACAGCAAGAGACCCAGTACTTC. The full variable domain, with the rest looked up from reference TRBV5-1 and TRBJ2-5, is KAGVTQTPRYLIKTRGQQVTLSCSPISGHRSVSWYQQTPGQGLQFLFEYFSETQRNKGNFPGRFSGRQFSNSRSEMNVSTLELGDSALYLCASSNGQQETQYFGPGTRLLVL.

Many counts were recorded for this clonotype. The chain is built from TRBV30 and TRBJ2-7; 9 nucleotides agree with TRBD1. The CDR3 runs to 17 residues. CDR1 and CDR2 from the germline V gene are GTSNPN and SVGIG (reference sequence). The V segment lost 0 bases and the J segment 4 bases; nucleotides outside the gene matches: 13. The CDR3: CAWSVWGQGPSGYEQYF. The CDR3 coding sequence is TGTGCCTGGAGTGTATGGGGACAGGGCCCCTCTGGGTACGAGCAGTACTTC.

This clonotype was counted many times. The chain combines TRBV5-1 with TRBJ1-4; 7 bases are a match to TRBD1. V was pared by 7 bases and J by 5 bases, with 5 bases of the junction left unmatched. CDR1 and CDR2 from the germline V gene are SGHRS and YFSETQ. The CDR3 consists of 13 residues. CDR3 amino acids: CASSDRVNEKLFF. In DNA, the CDR3 is TGCGCCAGCTCAGACAGGGTGAATGAAAAACTGTTTTTT.

This clonotype was counted at least ten times. This chain uses TRBV3-1 with TRBJ2-2; 12 bases line up with TRBD2. Germline V gene sequence: CDR1 LGHDT, CDR2 YNNKEL (reference sequence). The CDR3 spans 18 residues. The V and J ends lost 3 bases and 5 bases, in that order; junction bases with no gene match: 10. The CDR3 here is CASSHEPLAGGPTGELFF. CDR3 sequence (DNA): TGTGCCAGCAGCCACGAACCCCTAGCGGGGGGGCCAACCGGGGAGCTGTTTTTT.

Many counts were recorded for this clonotype. V gene TRBV5-6 combines with J gene TRBJ2-1, with unresolved D. This CDR3 region has 12 residues. The germline V gene has CDR1 SGHDT and CDR2 YYEEEE. V lost 2 bases and J lost 10, with 10 bases in between. The CDR3 reads CASSFNPFEQFF. DNA of the CDR3: TGTGCCAGCAGCTTTAATCCGTTCGAGCAGTTCTTC.

This clonotype was picked up many times. J is TRBJ1-2 and V is TRBV5-1; D is possibly TRBD1 (5 bases). CDR1 is SGHRS and CDR2 is YFSETQ in the germline V gene. V was pared by 3 bases and J by 6 bases, with 12 bases between. CDR3 length: 13 amino acids. The CDR3 DNA follows: TGCGCCAGCAGCTCTATTCAGGGAGATGGCTACACCTTC. Protein: CASSSIQGDGYTF.

Ten or more counts support this clonotype. V and J are TRBV20-1 and TRBJ2-7; D is ambiguous. This CDR3 has 13 amino acids. V dropped 3 bases and J dropped 4 bases, with 13 bases sitting between them. Germline loops: CDR1 DFQATT, CDR2 SNEGSKA (reference sequence). Written as DNA, the CDR3 is TGCAGTGCTAGGGGGTCAAGGGAATACGAGCAGTACTTC. Translating it yields CSARGSREYEQYF.